Listed here are 16 T cell receptor beta chains from one sample, sequenced in a study of response to subunit inactivated influenza vaccine. TCRdb recomputed calls from the RT-PCR reads with MiXCR, one row per CDR3 protein. The repertoire has about 570,000 distinct CDR3 sequences, around 11% of them found once; the top ten carry 11%. The same data also went into a second study, on T cells expressing NK-cell markers. That work adds: Synthesis of TCR beta cDNA relied on 5'RACE template switching carrying UMIs.

Sequencing was performed on PBMCs from blood, taken on the day of vaccination. The receptors stem from a man aged 45-60 years who received an inactivated influenza vaccine.

The chain is built from TRBV5-1 and TRBJ2-1; either TRBD1 or TRBD2 may supply D (5 bases each). V lost 5 bases, J lost 4 bases, and 13 bases lay in between. CDR3 length: 14 amino acids. CDR1 is SGHRS, CDR2 YFSETQ, per germline. In DNA, the CDR3 is TGCGCCAGCAGGGAACCGGGACCGTACAATGAGCAGTTCTTC. Translating it yields CASREPGPYNEQFF.

CDR3 sequence reads: CASSPRDTNQETQYF. CDR3 coding DNA: TGTGCCAGCTCACCCCGCGACACAAACCAAGAGACCCAGTACTTC. This chain links TRBV18 with TRBJ2-5; D not resolved. CDR3 size: 15 residues. CDR1 is KGHSH, CDR2 LQKENI, per germline. V gave up 3 bases and J gave up 0 bases, with 11 bases separating them. Full variable domain (rest looked up from reference TRBV18 and TRBJ2-5): NAGVMQNPRHLVRRRGQEARLRCSPMKGHSHVYWYRQLPEEGLKFMVYLQKENIIDESGMPKERFSAEFPKEGPSILRIQQVVRGDSAAYFCASSPRDTNQETQYFGPGTRLLVL.

This clonotype was picked up many times. The chain is built from TRBV5-1 and TRBJ2-7; maybe TRBD1 (6 bases). Deletions cut 4 bases from V and 1 base from J, with 12 bases between. The CDR3 has 14 amino acids. CDR1 and CDR2 (germline): SGHRS, YFSETQ. The CDR3 bases are TGCGCCAGCAGCATACAGGGAATGTCCTACGAGCAGTACTTC. Translation gives CASSIQGMSYEQYF.

This clonotype was recorded a few times. CDR3 in amino acids: CASSWDRYGETQYF. CDR3 coding DNA: TGCGCCAGCAGCTGGGACAGATATGGAGAGACCCAGTACTTC. V is TRBV5-1 and J is TRBJ2-5; 7 nucleotides align to TRBD1. With 3 bases clipped from V and 4 bases from J, the junction kept 6 bases outside the gene matches. The CDR3 spans 14 residues. Looked up from germline, CDR1 is SGHRS and CDR2 is YFSETQ.

The J gene is TRBJ2-1, the V gene TRBV24-1; 7 nucleotides match TRBD2. CDR1 is KGHDR and CDR2 is SFDVKD in the germline V gene. V shed 4 bases and J 1 base; nucleotides not matched to a gene: 12. The CDR3 contains 18 residues. The CDR3, as DNA: TGTGCCACCAGTGACCCATCTTCTACTAGCGAATCCTACAATGAGCAGTTCTTC. It specifies CATSDPSSTSESYNEQFF.

This clonotype was seen many times. V and J are TRBV5-1 and TRBJ2-1, with D hard to call. CDR1 is SGHRS and CDR2 is YFSETQ in the germline V gene. CDR3 length equals 15 residues. V dropped 0 bases and J dropped 1 base, with 8 bases sitting between them. The CDR3 is CASSLAQLSYNEQFF. The CDR3, as DNA: TGCGCCAGCAGCTTGGCCCAACTTTCCTACAATGAGCAGTTCTTC.

The chain is built from TRBV10-1 and TRBJ2-2; D tentatively reads TRBD1 or TRBD2 (5 bases each). In germline, CDR1 is WNHNN, CDR2 SYGVQD (reference sequence). The CDR3 runs 14 residues. V shed 6 bases and J shed 5 bases, with 13 bases lying between them. The DNA of the CDR3 is TGCGCCAGCAGACAGGACCCGGGGACCGGGGAGCTGTTTTTT. Its translation is CASRQDPGTGELFF.

The chain carries TRBV29-1 and TRBJ2-1; no clear D gene. Germline CDR1 is SQVTM and CDR2 is ANQGSEA. This CDR3 is 12 amino acids long. V lost 7 bases and J lost 9, with 16 bases in between. CDR3 DNA sequence: TGCAGCGCCACTGTGGCTTTAAGTGAGCAGTTCTTC. Translation gives CSATVALSEQFF.

This clonotype was counted a few times. This CDR3 reads CASSEVGGGDEQFF. The CDR3 DNA follows: TGTGCCAGCAGCGAAGTAGGGGGCGGCGATGAGCAGTTCTTC. V usage is TRBV11-3 and J usage is TRBJ2-1, with 7 nucleotides matching TRBD1. The germline V gene has CDR1 SGHNT and CDR2 YENEEA. The CDR3 loop spans 14 amino acids. J was trimmed by 8 bases and V by 5 bases; bases with no gene match: 9.

This clonotype was counted ten times or more. This CDR3 is CSVERYTGSGNEQFF. For the CDR3, the DNA is TGCAGCGTGGAGAGGTATACGGGGTCGGGCAATGAGCAGTTCTTC. The V gene is TRBV29-1, the J gene TRBJ2-1; tentatively, D is TRBD2 (5 bases). CDR3 length: 15 residues. V was pared by 6 bases and J by 6 bases, with 21 bases between. Germline-derived CDR1 and CDR2 are SQVTM and ANQGSEA.

The table lists this clonotype with a few counts. The V gene is TRBV12-3 or TRBV12-4, the J gene TRBJ1-5; D gene ambiguous. CDR3 length: 14 residues. Trimming removed 4 bases at V and 4 bases at J, with 11 bases between. The CDR3 loop reads CASSSGSLNQPQHF. The CDR3 bases are TGTGCCAGCAGTTCCGGGTCTTTAAATCAGCCCCAGCATTTT.

There are a few counts of this clonotype. This chain joins TRBV4-3 and TRBJ2-1; TRBD2 aligns across 9 bases. CDR3 length: 15 residues. V dropped 2 bases and J dropped 8; count of bases not matched to a gene: 7. Germline values: CDR1 LGHNA, CDR2 YSLEER. The DNA of the CDR3 is TGCGCCAGCAGCCAAACTCAGCGGGGGGTCTATGAGCAGTTCTTC. Translated, it gives CASSQTQRGVYEQFF.

The V call is TRBV7-6, the J call TRBJ2-1; no clear D gene. Trimming stripped 1 base from V and 7 bases from J, with 11 bases between. Germline-derived CDR1 and CDR2 are SGHVS and FNYEAQ. This CDR3 is built from 14 residues. DNA for the CDR3: TGTGCCAGCAGCTTAGTGGGCTTCGGGAATGAGCAGTTCTTC. It codes for CASSLVGFGNEQFF.

The rearrangement joins TRBV6-1 to TRBJ2-7; possible D gene TRBD1, 6 bases. Germline assignment: CDR1 MNHNS and CDR2 SASEGT. V lost 5 bases to trimming and J lost 6 bases, with 14 bases between them. The CDR3 runs to 13 residues. Here the CDR3 reads CASSRQAQGEQYF. For the CDR3, the DNA is TGTGCCAGCAGTCGACAGGCCCAGGGCGAGCAGTACTTC.

The chain has TRBV6-1 and TRBJ1-2; 9 nucleotides align to TRBD1. Germline assignment: CDR1 MNHNS and CDR2 SASEGT. Losses at the gene ends were 8 bases for V and 4 bases for J; bases not matched to a gene: 8. This CDR3 region has 14 residues. The CDR3 region is CASFLGDRAYGYTF. The CDR3 DNA follows: TGTGCCAGCTTCCTAGGGGACAGGGCCTATGGCTACACCTTC.

This clonotype has a count of ten or more. CDR3 sequence: CASSGGRGATTDTQYF. Here the CDR3 DNA reads TGCGCCAGCAGCGGAGGACGGGGCGCTACCACAGATACGCAGTATTTT. The chain links TRBV4-1 to TRBJ2-3; D may match TRBD1 or TRBD2 (5 bases each). Germline loops: CDR1 MGHRA, CDR2 YSYEKL. V lost 5 bases to trimming and J lost 2 bases, with 17 bases between them. This CDR3 has 16 amino acids.